This T cell receptor (beta chain) was recovered during a study of metastatic and nonmetastatic thyroid tumors (TCRdb year 2020). In terms of the full investigation: Repertoires from peripheral blood and from tumor or nodule tissue samples of malignant and benign thyroid patients were compared. The research as a whole found: In both blood and tumor samples, TCR beta diversity was reported to be significantly higher in malignant tumors than in benign nodules.

Library preparation employed PCR. Sequencing was performed on an Illumina HiSeq 4000. High-throughput sequencing was used to profile the TCR beta-chain CDR3 region of every patient. In the original analysis: A classifier to discriminate distant-metastatic papillary thyroid cancer patients was built from CDR3 differences across clinicopathological groups. The Shannon index was used to assess repertoire diversity, and the Morisita-Horn index was used to assess tumor-blood repertoire similarity. TCRdb took the public reads, trimmed them with fastp at Q25, ran MiXCR for clone calling and kept in-frame beta chains. These V and J calls originate from TCRdb's pipeline instead of the authors' own analysis. Present in this sample are tens of thousands of clones, roughly a sixth of which were seen just once. Jointly, the top ten make up 10% to 15% of the sample. CDR1 and CDR2 (SNHLY, FYNNEI) derive from the germline V gene. The cysteine opens and the phenylalanine closes a CDR3 of 11 amino acids. Only the CDR3 part of the read is kept: 33 bases, read in frame from the first base. Trimming takes 3 bases from V and 5 bases from J, and the germline ends sit 5 bases apart.

No treatment had been received by any patient before thyroid surgery. Using T-cell receptor beta sequencing, the researchers looked back retrospectively at clinical samples from patients, gathered between about 2011 and 2018. This clone came up many times. The clone's antigen remains unknown. Per-base quality was not reported, and no clone a single base away is much larger than it. The chain is assembled from TRBV2 and TRBJ2-7, with the identity of the D gene unclear. The receptor's source is a female donor with papillary thyroid cancer or a benign thyroid nodule (not recorded which). Some clones in this sample may be carry-over from other donors' samples. The specimen sequenced was blood. The CDR3 reads CASSEFNEQYF. The bases read TGTGCCAGCAGTGAGTTCAACGAGCAGTACTTC.